A single sample gave rise to the 13 T cell receptor beta chains below, sequenced in a study of CD8 T cells in ankylosing spondylitis. The study, taken as a whole, reports: Blood of patients with ankylosing spondylitis appeared to be characterized by a TCR beta motif of eight or nine highly homologous variants.

In TCRdb, the 5' RACE reads were re-called with MiXCR into one record per CDR3 protein. Of 750,000 to 850,000 distinct CDR3 sequences listed, approximately 12% are singletons. No antigen is known for these receptors. Sequenced: blood, either unsorted or a sorted T cell fraction (not recorded which). These receptors all stem from a male donor with ankylosing spondylitis.

There are a few counts of this clonotype. The chain has TRBV20-1 and TRBJ1-1, with no clear D. Per germline, CDR1 DFQATT and CDR2 SNEGSKA (reference sequence). V lost 1 base to trimming and J lost 2 bases, with 26 bases between them. The CDR3 spans 19 residues. The CDR3 DNA follows: TGCAGTGCTAGAGTGCGTTATCGGGGAAGGAGATTAGAAAACACTGAAGCTTTCTTT. Residues: CSARVRYRGRRLENTEAFF.

This clonotype was observed a handful of times. V gene TRBV20-1 combines with J gene TRBJ2-2; 9 nucleotides line up with TRBD2. Germline trimming cut 4 bases from V and 7 bases from J; bases unmatched to any gene: 7. Germline V lookup: CDR1 DFQATT, CDR2 SNEGSKA (reference sequence). The CDR3 runs 14 residues. The CDR3 here is CSATLAGKYGELFF. CDR3 nucleotides: TGCAGTGCTACCCTAGCGGGGAAATACGGGGAGCTGTTTTTT.

The sample holds a few counts of this clonotype. V and J are TRBV6-1 and TRBJ2-7; D unclear. CDR1 and CDR2 (germline): MNHNS, SASEGT. There are 12 residues in the CDR3. The V end lost 2 bases, the J end lost 4 bases, and 6 bases lay between the germline ends. The CDR3 loop is CASSEKFYEQYF. In DNA, the CDR3 is TGTGCCAGCAGTGAAAAGTTTTACGAGCAGTACTTC.

This chain connects TRBV7-8 to TRBJ2-2, with 8 positions matching TRBD1. The CDR3 has 11 amino acids. Germline CDR1 SGHVS, CDR2 FQNEAQ. The CDR3 loop reads CGTGKAGELFF. The CDR3 coding sequence is TGTGGGACAGGGAAGGCCGGGGAGCTGTTTTTT. The full variable domain, completed using reference TRBV7-8 and TRBJ2-2, is GAGVSQSPRYKVAKRGQDVALRCDPISGHVSLFWYQQALGQGPEFLTYFQNEAQLDKSGLPSDRFFAERPEGSVSTLKIQRTQQEDSAVYLCGTGKAGELFFGEGSRLTVL.

The table lists this clonotype with a few counts. V usage is TRBV4-3 and J usage is TRBJ1-1; no clear D. Trimming stripped 0 bases from V and 3 bases from J, with 11 bases between. Germline V gives CDR1 LGHNA, CDR2 YSLEER. The CDR3 totals 15 residues. In DNA form, the CDR3 reads TGCGCCAGCAGCCAAGATCTCCGGGCGGACACTGAAGCTTTCTTT. As protein: CASSQDLRADTEAFF.

The J gene is TRBJ2-3, the V gene TRBV7-3; unclear D gene. Germline CDR1 is SGHTA and CDR2 is FQGTGA. The CDR3 has 14 amino acids. Trimming pared 5 bases from V and 2 bases from J, leaving 11 bases between. CDR3 residues: CASSPRGVTDTQYF. As DNA, the CDR3 is TGTGCCAGCAGCCCCCGAGGTGTCACAGATACGCAGTATTTT. The variable domain in full, completed from reference TRBV7-3 and TRBJ2-3, reads GAGVSQTPSNKVTEKGKYVELRCDPISGHTALYWYRQSLGQGPEFLIYFQGTGAADDSGLPNDRFFAVRPEGSVSTLKIQRTERGDSAVYLCASSPRGVTDTQYFGPGTRLTVL.

This clonotype was detected ten times or more. V is TRBV20-1 and J is TRBJ1-2; perhaps TRBD1 as D (6 bases). Germline lookup yields CDR1 DFQATT and CDR2 SNEGSKA (reference sequence). Trimming cost V 6 bases and J 4 bases, with 12 bases left between them. This CDR3 region has 12 residues. The CDR3 is CSARIGGYGYTF. Here the CDR3 DNA reads TGCAGTGCCCGGATAGGGGGCTATGGCTACACCTTC.

The chain carries TRBV6-1 and TRBJ1-5, with TRBD1 matching over 8 bases. The V segment lost 6 bases and the J segment 4 bases; nucleotides outside the gene matches: 5. The CDR3 is 14 amino acids. CDR1 and CDR2 (germline): MNHNS, SASEGT. CDR3 sequence (DNA): TGTGCCAGCAGGCGGGGACAGGTAAATCAGCCCCAGCATTTT. Its protein is CASRRGQVNQPQHF.

The chain has TRBV7-2 and TRBJ1-2; no definite D call. The CDR3 has 13 amino acids. Germline V lookup: CDR1 SGHTA, CDR2 FQGNSA. V was cut by 4 bases and J by 2 bases, with 8 bases left in between. The CDR3 sequence: CASSYDTNYGYTF. The DNA of the CDR3 is TGTGCCAGCAGCTACGACACGAACTATGGCTACACCTTC.

The J gene is TRBJ1-4, the V gene TRBV18; D is ambiguous. This CDR3 has 15 residues. CDR1 and CDR2 from the germline V gene are KGHSH and LQKENI. With 3 bases removed from V and 8 bases from J, the gap between germline ends came to 16 bases. CDR3 in DNA: TGTGCCAGCTCACCGCTCGGTAAAGGAGGAGAAAAACTGTTTTTT. The encoded protein is CASSPLGKGGEKLFF.

Only a few counts were recorded for this clonotype. The chain joins TRBV12-3 or TRBV12-4 to TRBJ2-3; D is perhaps TRBD2 (5 bases). The V end was cut by 0 bases, the J end by 4 bases, with 11 bases between. The CDR3 covers 15 residues. The DNA of the CDR3 is TGTGCCAGCAGTTTAGCTCTAGCTCGCGCAGATACGCAGTATTTT. Its protein product is CASSLALARADTQYF.

This clonotype has more than one count but fewer than ten. The chain has TRBV28 and TRBJ1-1, with D maybe TRBD1 (6 bases). This CDR3 is built from 15 residues. CDR1 MDHEN and CDR2 SYDVKM come from the germline V gene. Trimming stripped 4 bases from V and 4 bases from J, with 16 bases between. CDR3 sequence: CASSSPGERGTEAFF. In DNA form, the CDR3 reads TGTGCCAGCAGTTCACCAGGGGAACGAGGCACTGAAGCTTTCTTT.

In this sample, this clonotype turned up a few times. This CDR3 is CASRTGEQETQYF. CDR3 DNA sequence: TGTGCCAGCAGAACGGGGGAACAAGAGACCCAGTACTTC. The chain has TRBV14 and TRBJ2-5; D might be TRBD2 (6 bases). The V end was cut by 6 bases, the J end by 2 bases, with 10 bases between. The germline V gene encodes CDR1 SGHDN and CDR2 FVKESK. The CDR3 consists of 13 residues.